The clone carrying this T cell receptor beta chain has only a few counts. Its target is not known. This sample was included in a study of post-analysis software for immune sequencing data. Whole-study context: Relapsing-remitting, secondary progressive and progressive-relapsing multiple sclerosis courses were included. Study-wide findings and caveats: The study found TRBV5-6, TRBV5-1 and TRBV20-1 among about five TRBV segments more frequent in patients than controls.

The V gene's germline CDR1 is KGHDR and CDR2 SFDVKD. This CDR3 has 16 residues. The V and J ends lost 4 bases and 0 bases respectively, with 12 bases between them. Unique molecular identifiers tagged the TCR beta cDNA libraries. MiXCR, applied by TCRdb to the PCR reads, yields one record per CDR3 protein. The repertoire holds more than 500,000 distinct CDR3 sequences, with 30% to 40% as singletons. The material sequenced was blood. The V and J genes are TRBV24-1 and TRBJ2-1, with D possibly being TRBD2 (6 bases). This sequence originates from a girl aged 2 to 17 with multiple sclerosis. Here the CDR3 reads CATSELDGSSYNEQFF. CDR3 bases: TGTGCCACCAGTGAACTCGACGGGAGCTCCTACAATGAGCAGTTCTTC.